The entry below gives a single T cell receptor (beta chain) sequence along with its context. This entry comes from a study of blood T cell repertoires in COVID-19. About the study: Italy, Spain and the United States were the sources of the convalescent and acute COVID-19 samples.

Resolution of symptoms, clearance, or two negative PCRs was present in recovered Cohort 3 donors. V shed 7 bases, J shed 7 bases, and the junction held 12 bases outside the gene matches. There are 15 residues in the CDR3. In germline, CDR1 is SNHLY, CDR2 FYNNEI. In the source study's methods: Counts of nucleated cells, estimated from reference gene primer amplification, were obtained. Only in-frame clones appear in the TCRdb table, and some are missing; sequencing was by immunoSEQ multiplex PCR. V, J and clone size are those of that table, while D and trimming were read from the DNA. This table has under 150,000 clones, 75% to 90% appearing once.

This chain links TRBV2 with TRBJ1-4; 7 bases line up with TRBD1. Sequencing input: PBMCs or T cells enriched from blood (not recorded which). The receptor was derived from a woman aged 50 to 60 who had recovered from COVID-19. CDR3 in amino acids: CASNPRQGTGEKLFF. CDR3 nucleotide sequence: TGTGCCAGCAACCCGAGACAGGGTACGGGTGAAAAACTGTTTTTT.